This is a list of T cell receptor beta chains from one sample in a study of blood T cell repertoires in COVID-19. The repertoire was sequenced with immunoSEQ multiplex PCR; TCRdb's copy has only in-frame clones and lacks some. Of about 100,000 clones listed, over 75% were seen once; the top ten hold about 20%. The sequencing input was peripheral blood. The receptors were sampled from a human donor in a cohort sampled during active COVID-19. Each CDR3 is given with its conserved first and last residue. Each record gives: J gene, V gene, clone size, D gene, CDR3 DNA, CDR3 protein. A D gene is named only where the DNA matches it firmly. Size is stated for part of the rows, as once, few or many counts, or as a class when the clone is expanded.

J: TRBJ2-1; V: TRBV15; size: -; D: TRBD1; DNA: TGTGCCACCAGCAGAGATTTTGCACAGGGGAACAATGAGCAGTTCTTC; CDR3: CATSRDFAQGNNEQFF
J: TRBJ1-2; V: TRBV4-3; size: -; D: -; DNA: TGCGCCAGCAGCCAAGGGCGAAGACCGATGAGCGGTGATTATGGCTACACCTTC; CDR3: CASSQGRRPMSGDYGYTF
J: TRBJ2-5; V: TRBV5-1; size: -; D: TRBD1; DNA: TGCGCCAGCAGCTCTCGAACCGACAGGGGCGAGACCCAGTACTTC; CDR3: CASSSRTDRGETQYF
J: TRBJ1-1; V: TRBV3-1/TRBV3-2; size: -; D: -; DNA: TGTGCCAGCAGCCAAGCACGGGAGAACACTGAAGCTTTCTTT; CDR3: CASSQARENTEAFF
J: TRBJ2-4; V: TRBV6-4; size: -; D: TRBD1; DNA: TGTGCCAGCAGTGACGTCGACAGGGGGCGATTAGCCAAAAACATTCAGTACTTC; CDR3: CASSDVDRGRLAKNIQYF
J: TRBJ2-3; V: TRBV28; size: -; D: TRBD2; DNA: TGTGCCAGCAGTCCCCCCCCTGGGCTAGCGGGAGGGTTAGATACGCAGTATTTT; CDR3: CASSPPPGLAGGLDTQYF
J: TRBJ2-7; V: TRBV4-3; size: once; D: TRBD2; DNA: TGCGCCAGCAGCCAAGGCCCGCTAGCGGGAGGGTACGAGCAGTACTTC; CDR3: CASSQGPLAGGYEQYF
J: TRBJ2-5; V: TRBV6-6; size: -; D: -; DNA: TGTGCCAGCAGTTACGCAAGGGGGGGACAAGAGACCCAGTACTTC; CDR3: CASSYARGGQETQYF
J: TRBJ1-1; V: TRBV21-1; size: -; D: -; DNA: TGTGCCAGCAGCAAAGGGACACCGGACAGGGGCCACACTGAAGCTTTCTTT; CDR3: CASSKGTPDRGHTEAFF
J: TRBJ2-2; V: TRBV7-9; size: once; D: -; DNA: TGTGCCAGCAGCTTAGTTCTTAGCTACGCGAACACCGGGGAGCTGTTTTTT; CDR3: CASSLVLSYANTGELFF
J: TRBJ2-1; V: TRBV29-1; size: -; D: TRBD1; DNA: TGCAGCGTTTCAGGGATGCAGGGGGTCCACTACAATGAGCAGTTCTTC; CDR3: CSVSGMQGVHYNEQFF
J: TRBJ2-5; V: TRBV10-3; size: -; D: TRBD2; DNA: TGTGCCATCAGTGTAACGGGACTAGATGGGCAAGAGACCCAGTACTTC; CDR3: CAISVTGLDGQETQYF
J: TRBJ2-7; V: TRBV7-8; size: -; D: -; DNA: TGTGCCAGCAGCGGAGACAGCCTTCTTTTATCCTACGAGCAGTACTTC; CDR3: CASSGDSLLLSYEQYF
J: TRBJ2-7; V: TRBV19; size: -; D: TRBD2; DNA: TGTGCCAGTAGTATTCAGACTAGCGGATACGAGCAGTACTTC; CDR3: CASSIQTSGYEQYF
J: TRBJ2-1; V: TRBV6-6; size: -; D: -; DNA: TGTGCCAGCGGGATATCAGGGAATGAGCAGTTCTTC; CDR3: CASGISGNEQFF
J: TRBJ2-5; V: TRBV12-3/TRBV12-4; size: -; D: TRBD2; DNA: TGTGCCAGCTGCGGGAGGGCCAGAGAGACCCAGTACTTC; CDR3: CASCGRARETQYF
J: TRBJ1-5; V: TRBV28; size: -; D: TRBD1; DNA: TGTGCCAGCGGACAGGACAGGGGGCTCTCTCAGCCCCAGCATTTT; CDR3: CASGQDRGLSQPQHF
J: TRBJ2-7; V: TRBV19; size: once; D: TRBD1; DNA: TGTGCCAGTAGTATTCCGGGACAGCTCTACGAGCAGTACTTC; CDR3: CASSIPGQLYEQYF
J: TRBJ2-1; V: TRBV4-2; size: -; D: -; DNA: TGTGCCAGCAGCCAAGATCTTCGGGGGACCAGCTCCTACAATGAGCAGTTCTTC; CDR3: CASSQDLRGTSSYNEQFF
J: TRBJ1-2; V: TRBV25-1; size: -; D: -; DNA: TGTGCCAGCAGTGAAATTACAGGCTTCTATGGCTACACCTTC; CDR3: CASSEITGFYGYTF
J: TRBJ2-5; V: TRBV24-1; size: -; D: TRBD1; DNA: TGTGCCACCAGTGACACACGACAGGGTGTTCAAGAGACCCAGTACTTC; CDR3: CATSDTRQGVQETQYF
J: TRBJ1-2; V: TRBV5-1; size: -; D: -; DNA: TGCGCCAGCAGCTTACCAACTAAAGATGGCTACACCTTC; CDR3: CASSLPTKDGYTF
J: TRBJ2-7; V: TRBV3-1/TRBV3-2; size: -; D: TRBD1; DNA: TGTGCCAGCAGCCAGGGATTACAGGGGTACTACGAGCAGTACTTC; CDR3: CASSQGLQGYYEQYF
J: TRBJ1-5; V: TRBV19; size: -; D: -; DNA: TGTGCCAGTAGTATAGATGGCAGGGGACAGCCCCAGCATTTT; CDR3: CASSIDGRGQPQHF
J: TRBJ1-3; V: TRBV9; size: -; D: TRBD1; DNA: TGTGCCAGCAGCCCCCAGGGGGCTGGAAACACCATATATTTT; CDR3: CASSPQGAGNTIYF
J: TRBJ1-2; V: TRBV5-1; size: -; D: -; DNA: TGCGCCAGCAGCTTACAGGGCGCTAACTATGGCTACACCTTC; CDR3: CASSLQGANYGYTF
J: TRBJ2-2; V: TRBV27; size: -; D: -; DNA: TGTGCCAGCAGTTTATTGGAGGGCGTCCCAGCGAGAAACACCGGGGAGCTGTTTTTT; CDR3: CASSLLEGVPARNTGELFF
J: TRBJ2-1; V: TRBV7-3; size: -; D: -; DNA: TGTGCCAGCAGCCCATACGGGACTTTGTTGAATGAGCAGTTCTTC; CDR3: CASSPYGTLLNEQFF
J: TRBJ1-3; V: TRBV20-1; size: -; D: -; DNA: TGCAGTGCTAGTAGGCGGGCGGGAAACACCATATATTTT; CDR3: CSASRRAGNTIYF
J: TRBJ1-5; V: TRBV4-1; size: few; D: -; DNA: TGCGCCAGCAGCCAAGATTGGGGCAGCAATCAGCCCCAGCATTTT; CDR3: CASSQDWGSNQPQHF
J: TRBJ2-5; V: TRBV6-5; size: -; D: TRBD1; DNA: TGTGCCAGCAATAAACCGACAGGGGACGAGACCCAGTACTTC; CDR3: CASNKPTGDETQYF
J: TRBJ1-4; V: TRBV29-1; size: -; D: TRBD1; DNA: TGCAGCGTTTCGGGACAGAGTACGGCAACTAATGAAAAACTGTTTTTT; CDR3: CSVSGQSTATNEKLFF
J: TRBJ1-2; V: TRBV29-1; size: -; D: TRBD1; DNA: TGCAGCGTTGACGACAGGGGGCCTGATGGCTACACCTTC; CDR3: CSVDDRGPDGYTF
J: TRBJ2-1; V: TRBV28; size: -; D: -; DNA: TGTGCCAGCTTAGCGAATGAGCAGTTCTTC; CDR3: CASLANEQFF
J: TRBJ2-2; V: TRBV5-1; size: -; D: TRBD2; DNA: TGCGCCAGCAGCTTGGTTGGGCTAGCGGGAGATAAGAACACCGGGGAGCTGTTTTTT; CDR3: CASSLVGLAGDKNTGELFF
J: TRBJ2-5; V: TRBV24-1; size: -; D: TRBD1; DNA: TGTGCCACCAGTGATTCCTCCGGGACAGGGCAAGAGACCCAGTACTTC; CDR3: CATSDSSGTGQETQYF
J: TRBJ2-7; V: TRBV4-2; size: -; D: -; DNA: TGTGCCAGCAGCCTTGGAATCTCTAGCGATGCCTACGAGCAGTACTTC; CDR3: CASSLGISSDAYEQYF
J: TRBJ1-1; V: TRBV6-1; size: once; D: -; DNA: TGTGCCAGCAGTGAAGGGCCGACAGGGAACACTGAAGCTTTCTTT; CDR3: CASSEGPTGNTEAFF
J: TRBJ2-1; V: TRBV27; size: few; D: TRBD1; DNA: TGTGCCAGCAGTTTATTGGGACAGAGGGACAATGAGCAGTTCTTC; CDR3: CASSLLGQRDNEQFF
J: TRBJ2-3; V: TRBV24-1; size: once; D: TRBD2; DNA: TGTGCCACCAGTGATTCGACTAGCGGGAGAACAGATACGCAGTATTTT; CDR3: CATSDSTSGRTDTQYF
J: TRBJ1-2; V: TRBV7-2; size: few; D: -; DNA: TGTGCCAGCAGCTCGCTAACCACTCTTAGCTACACCTTC; CDR3: CASSSLTTLSYTF
J: TRBJ2-2; V: TRBV5-1; size: -; D: TRBD2; DNA: TGCGCCAGCAGCTTGGCCCCGACTAGCGGATACACCGGGGAGCTGTTTTTT; CDR3: CASSLAPTSGYTGELFF
J: TRBJ2-1; V: TRBV6-5; size: -; D: -; DNA: TGTGCCAGCAGGGATACTAGTGCCTACAATGAGCAGTTCTTC; CDR3: CASRDTSAYNEQFF
J: TRBJ2-1; V: TRBV7-2; size: -; D: TRBD2; DNA: TGTGCCGCCCAGTTACAGGGGTCTAGCGGGAGATTCTACAATGAGCAGTTCTTC; CDR3: CAAQLQGSSGRFYNEQFF
J: TRBJ2-7; V: TRBV5-6; size: -; D: TRBD1; DNA: TGTGCCAGCAGCTTGGGGCCAGGGGGCATATACGAGCAGTACTTC; CDR3: CASSLGPGGIYEQYF
J: TRBJ1-1; V: TRBV19; size: -; D: -; DNA: TGTGCCAGTACAGGGAACACTGAAGCTTTCTTT; CDR3: CASTGNTEAFF
J: TRBJ2-3; V: TRBV6-1; size: -; D: -; DNA: TGTGCCAGCAGTGAAATGTCGGTGAGCACAGATACGCAGTATTTT; CDR3: CASSEMSVSTDTQYF
J: TRBJ2-7; V: TRBV2; size: -; D: -; DNA: TGTGCCAGCAGTGGACAGGTCCCCCACGAGCAGTACTTC; CDR3: CASSGQVPHEQYF
J: TRBJ2-5; V: TRBV2; size: -; D: TRBD2; DNA: TGTGCCAGCAGTAGTAGCGGGGCTAAAATCGGAGAGACCCAGTACTTC; CDR3: CASSSSGAKIGETQYF
J: TRBJ2-2; V: TRBV23-1; size: -; D: TRBD1; DNA: TGCGCCACTCACGACCAGGGGGTTACCGGGGAGCTGTTTTTT; CDR3: CATHDQGVTGELFF
J: TRBJ2-5; V: TRBV7-8; size: -; D: TRBD1; DNA: TGTGCCAGCAGTCGTTCACCAGGGGGCCAAGAGACCCAGTACTTC; CDR3: CASSRSPGGQETQYF
J: TRBJ2-5; V: TRBV7-9; size: -; D: TRBD1; DNA: TGTGCCAGCAGTTACAAATCCGGGACAGGGTTGGGTCAGACCCAGTACTTC; CDR3: CASSYKSGTGLGQTQYF
J: TRBJ2-5; V: TRBV7-8; size: -; D: -; DNA: TGTGCCAGCAGCCGAGGACAGCAAGAGACCCAGTACTTC; CDR3: CASSRGQQETQYF
J: TRBJ1-1; V: TRBV5-6; size: once; D: -; DNA: TGTGCCAGCAGCTCGCGAACGAACACTGAAGCTTTCTTT; CDR3: CASSSRTNTEAFF
J: TRBJ2-2; V: TRBV5-1; size: -; D: TRBD1; DNA: TGCGCCAGCAGCCTGGCTCCAGGGGGCGAAACCGGGGAGCTGTTTTTT; CDR3: CASSLAPGGETGELFF
J: TRBJ2-3; V: TRBV6-2/TRBV6-3; size: -; D: -; DNA: TGTGCCAGCAGTTACTCTAGGTCCGGGGCAGATACGCAGTATTTT; CDR3: CASSYSRSGADTQYF
J: TRBJ2-1; V: TRBV19; size: -; D: TRBD2; DNA: TGTGCCAGTAGTATAGGGTCTAGCGGGAGACACAATGAGCAGTTCTTC; CDR3: CASSIGSSGRHNEQFF
J: TRBJ2-7; V: TRBV27; size: -; D: -; DNA: TGTGCCAGCAGTTCCCACCGGGGACACTCCTACGAGCAGTACTTC; CDR3: CASSSHRGHSYEQYF
J: TRBJ2-2; V: TRBV10-3; size: -; D: TRBD1; DNA: TGTGCCATCAGTGAGTCCAGGGGGACAGGGATCACCGGGGAGCTGTTTTTT; CDR3: CAISESRGTGITGELFF
J: TRBJ1-5; V: TRBV6-5; size: -; D: -; DNA: TGTGCCAGCGGTTTCGGAACAGATAATCAGCCCCAGCATTTT; CDR3: CASGFGTDNQPQHF